The following is a T cell receptor (beta chain) sequence with its context. Its antigen is not identified. This entry comes from a study of graft-versus-host responses after intestinal transplantation. As for the study in general: Transplants were multivisceral, liver-intestinal, or isolated intestinal. Study conclusions and caveats: The presence of high graft-versus-host to host-versus-graft clonal ratios in allografts characterized patients with graft-donor T cell macrochimerism.

The CDR3 extends over 12 amino acids. Germline V gives CDR1 SQVTM, CDR2 ANQGSEA. Only in-frame clones appear in the TCRdb table, and some are missing; sequencing was by immunoSEQ multiplex PCR. This table holds some 62,000 clones, more than 90% found once. The chain is built from TRBV29-1 and TRBJ1-1; maybe TRBD1 (6 bases). The starting material was unstimulated CD8+ T cells sorted from spleen or lymph node cells, obtained before transplant. The sequence was collected from a human donor who was the organ donor for an intestinal transplant. The CDR3: CRRGAGRTEAFF. CDR3 bases: TGCAGACGGGGGGCAGGAAGGACTGAAGCTTTCTTT.